These T cell receptor beta chains were read from a single sample in a study of cytomegalovirus exposure and HLA in healthy donors. Repertoires were generated with immunoSEQ multiplex PCR, while TCRdb's copy carries only in-frame clones and drops some. This table holds about 170,000 clones, 75% to 90% found once. Sequenced sample: PBMCs. Receptors were obtained from a man aged 30-40 years in good health and CMV-seropositive. Both conserved end residues are part of each CDR3. The order of the fields is J gene, V gene, clone size, D gene, CDR3 DNA, CDR3 protein. D genes are given only for firm matches. Size values are once, few and many counts, or a class for expanded clones, and some rows have none.

TRBJ2-1 TRBV9 . . TGTGCCAGCAGCACCAGCCAGGGTTCAAGTGATGAGCAGTTCTTC CASSTSQGSSDEQFF
TRBJ2-7 TRBV7-2 few TRBD2 TGTGCCAGCAGCCCAGCGGGGAGCTCCTACGAGCAGTACTTC CASSPAGSSYEQYF
TRBJ2-1 TRBV10-1 . TRBD2 TGCGCCAGCAGCCCCCCGGGGGGGCAGGGTGAGCAGTTCTTC CASSPPGGQGEQFF
TRBJ2-5 TRBV7-9 few TRBD1 TGTGCCAGCAGCTCTGGGGACAGGGGGGATGGTGAGACCCAGTACTTC CASSSGDRGDGETQYF
TRBJ2-1 TRBV7-9 . TRBD2 TGTGCCAGCAGCTTAAGGCTAGCGGCGAACAATGAGCAGTTCTTC CASSLRLAANNEQFF
TRBJ2-1 TRBV19 . TRBD1 TGTGCCAGTAGTCCACAGGGGCTCTCCTACAATGAGCAGTTCTTC CASSPQGLSYNEQFF
TRBJ1-2 TRBV9 . . TGTGCCAGCAGCGTAGGGGGGGGAGTTGACTATGGCTACACCTTC CASSVGGGVDYGYTF
TRBJ2-7 TRBV11-2 . . TGTGCCAGCAGCTTAGAAAATAGCGGTATTACCTACGAGCAGTACTTC CASSLENSGITYEQYF
TRBJ2-3 TRBV7-3 once . TGTGCCAGCAGCTTATTAGGGGGAGGGGGCACAGATACGCAGTATTTT CASSLLGGGGTDTQYF
TRBJ1-3 TRBV15 . TRBD1 TGTGCCACCAGCAGAGTACAGGGGACTGGAAACACCATATATTTT CATSRVQGTGNTIYF
TRBJ1-2 TRBV6-6 . . TGTGCCAGCAGTTATGAGGAGAGCTATGGCTACACCTTC CASSYEESYGYTF
TRBJ1-5 TRBV5-4 . . TGTGCCAGCATAACATTTCATAATTTCGGGGGTGGTCTAGACAATCAGCCCCAGCATTTT CASITFHNFGGGLDNQPQHF
TRBJ2-3 TRBV4-1 . TRBD2 TGCGCCAGCAGCCAAGAAGGGACTAGCGGGACAGGCACAGATACGCAGTATTTT CASSQEGTSGTGTDTQYF
TRBJ1-1 TRBV10-1 few TRBD1 TGCGCCAGTAACCGGGACAGGGGAGCCAGACAAACTTTCTTT CASNRDRGARQTFF
TRBJ2-7 TRBV6-6 few TRBD1 TGTGCCAGCAGGAGGACAGGGGATTCCTACGAGCAGTACTTC CASRRTGDSYEQYF
TRBJ1-4 TRBV25-1 . . TGTGCCAGCAGTGAGCGAGGGAACGAAAAACTGTTTTTT CASSERGNEKLFF
TRBJ1-1 TRBV18 . . TGTGCCAGCTCACCATACACGAACACTGAAGCTTTCTTT CASSPYTNTEAFF
TRBJ2-1 TRBV7-9 . TRBD2 TGTGCCAGCAGCTTAGCGCGGCTAGCGGGGGGACATAACCAGGATGAGCAGTTCTTC CASSLARLAGGHNQDEQFF